These 21 T cell receptor beta chains share one sample of origin, sequenced in a study of early T cells in non-severe SARS-CoV-2 infection. In TCRdb, the 5' RACE reads were re-called with MiXCR into one record per CDR3 protein. Of 30,000 to 40,000 distinct CDR3 sequences in the sample, 5% to 7% were seen once. Sequencing was done on a sample of whole blood. These receptors all come from an adult who was a healthcare worker with PCR-confirmed SARS-CoV-2 infection or an uninfected control (not recorded which).

This clonotype was counted at least ten times. The chain employs TRBV7-2 and TRBJ1-2; a weak D match, TRBD1 (6 bases). This CDR3 comprises 15 residues. The germline V gene has CDR1 SGHTA and CDR2 FQGNSA. Trimming pared 4 bases from V and 5 bases from J, leaving 17 bases between. The CDR3 DNA follows: TGTGCCAGCAGCTCCATGGGCGGACAGATTTATGGCTACACCTTC. Its translation: CASSSMGGQIYGYTF.

At least ten counts were recorded for this clonotype. This chain connects TRBV20-1 to TRBJ2-7; no clear D gene. The V end was cut by 1 base, the J end by 4 bases, with 17 bases between. Germline V gene sequence: CDR1 DFQATT, CDR2 SNEGSKA (reference sequence). This CDR3 spans 15 amino acids. The chain's CDR3 is CSARGLNMDPYEQYF. As DNA, the CDR3 is TGCAGTGCTAGAGGTCTGAACATGGACCCGTACGAGCAGTACTTC.

This clonotype appeared a few times. The J gene is TRBJ1-5, the V gene TRBV12-3 or TRBV12-4; D not certain. Trimming left V 2 bases short and J 7 bases short, with 9 bases between. The CDR3 has 13 amino acids. CDR3 protein: CASSLFTAQPQHF. The CDR3 coding sequence is TGTGCCAGCAGTTTATTTACGGCACAGCCCCAGCATTTT.

This clonotype was seen ten or more times. The gene calls are TRBV20-1 and TRBJ2-2, with D perhaps matching TRBD1 (6 bases). Germline CDR1 reads DFQATT; CDR2 reads SNEGSKA (reference sequence). V gave up 5 bases and J gave up 4 bases, with 23 bases separating them. The CDR3 loop spans 17 amino acids. CDR3 protein: CSAVAAGRGWGTGELFF. In DNA, the CDR3 is TGCAGTGCTGTGGCGGCAGGAAGGGGGTGGGGCACCGGGGAGCTGTTTTTT.

The genes are TRBV7-9 and TRBJ1-1; D is uncertain. Trimming shortened V by 5 bases and J by 3 bases, and 25 bases separated the two germline ends. CDR3 size: 18 residues. Germline V gene sequence: CDR1 SEHNR, CDR2 FQNEAQ (reference sequence). CDR3 loop: CASSPGGRTSPRYTEAFF. CDR3 DNA sequence: TGTGCCAGCAGCCCCGGAGGCAGAACGTCTCCTCGGTACACTGAAGCTTTCTTT.

This clonotype appeared a few times. The V gene is TRBV6-2 or TRBV6-3, the J gene TRBJ2-2; no reliable D call. In germline, CDR1 is MNHEY, CDR2 SVGEGT. Trimming shortened V by 0 bases and J by 2 bases, and 10 bases separated the two germline ends. The CDR3 is 16 amino acids. The CDR3 spells CASSYSARYNTGELFF. Here the CDR3 DNA reads TGTGCCAGCAGTTACTCGGCGCGTTACAACACCGGGGAGCTGTTTTTT.

This clonotype was recorded at least ten times. V gene TRBV2 combines with J gene TRBJ1-5; D is uncertain. The V gene lost 6 bases and the J gene lost 2 bases, with 14 bases spanning the gap. The CDR3 is 15 residues long. Per the germline V gene, CDR1 is SNHLY and CDR2 is FYNNEI. The DNA of the CDR3 is TGTGCCAGCAGAACTTTAGATTATGGCAATCAGCCCCAGCATTTT. As protein: CASRTLDYGNQPQHF.

V and J are TRBV4-2 and TRBJ1-1; D not resolved. Germline lookup yields CDR1 LGHNA and CDR2 YNFKEQ. V gave up 1 base and J gave up 12 bases, with 9 bases separating them. The CDR3 runs to 11 residues. Here the CDR3 DNA reads TGTGCCAGCAGCCAAGCAGACAAAACTTTCTTT. It codes for CASSQADKTFF.

The table lists this clonotype with many counts. The gene calls are TRBV12-3 or TRBV12-4 and TRBJ2-1; D is undetermined. V lost 5 bases, J lost 5 bases, and 28 bases lay in between. The CDR3 length is 19 residues. CDR3 nucleotides: TGTGCCAGCAGTCCCAGAGGTAGGCTGGCTGGGCCCCGGGACAATGAGCAGTTCTTC. This encodes CASSPRGRLAGPRDNEQFF.

The table lists this clonotype with many counts. The chain links TRBV9 to TRBJ2-7; the match to TRBD1 covers 11 bases. V was clipped by 4 bases and J by 7 bases; unmatched bases: 10. The CDR3 extends over 15 amino acids. Germline CDR1 reads SGDLS; CDR2 reads YYNGEE. This CDR3 is CASSTGTGGGREQYF. The CDR3 region has the DNA TGTGCCAGCAGCACCGGGACAGGGGGAGGTAGGGAGCAGTACTTC.

This clonotype appeared many times. V gene TRBV3-1 combines with J gene TRBJ2-7; the D is unclear. Germline V lookup: CDR1 LGHDT, CDR2 YNNKEL (reference sequence). The CDR3 covers 14 residues. Deletions cut 1 base from V and 0 bases from J, with 7 bases between. The DNA for the CDR3 is TGTGCCAGCAGCCAAGTCTCGGCCTCCTACGAGCAGTACTTC. This codes for CASSQVSASYEQYF.

This clonotype was observed at least ten times. This chain uses TRBV5-8 with TRBJ2-1, with D tentatively TRBD2 (6 bases). V lost 1 base, J lost 6 bases, and 14 bases lay in between. The CDR3 totals 15 residues. Germline assignment: CDR1 SGHTS and CDR2 YDEGEE. CDR3 residues: CASSLWRDPGNEQFF. In nucleotides, the CDR3 is TGTGCCAGCAGCTTGTGGCGGGACCCGGGCAATGAGCAGTTCTTC.

The V gene is TRBV18, the J gene TRBJ1-2; the D gene is possibly TRBD1 (5 bases). V shed 6 bases and J shed 2 bases, with 16 bases lying between them. The CDR3 totals 15 residues. Per germline, CDR1 KGHSH and CDR2 LQKENI. CDR3 nucleotide sequence: TGTGCCAGCTCTTGGGGCACAGGACGCAACTATGGCTACACCTTC. Protein: CASSWGTGRNYGYTF.

There are many counts of this clonotype. The chain recombines TRBV7-9 with TRBJ1-2; no reliable D call. The V end was cut by 6 bases, the J end by 13 bases, with 15 bases between. CDR3 length: 11 amino acids. CDR1 and CDR2 (germline): SEHNR, FQNEAQ (reference sequence). The CDR3 here is CASSTGLQFTF. The CDR3 DNA is TGTGCCAGCAGTACCGGGCTGCAGTTCACCTTC.

There are many counts of this clonotype. The chain links TRBV12-3 or TRBV12-4 to TRBJ1-2; possibly TRBD1 for D (6 bases). V lost 0 bases and J 3 bases, leaving 11 bases between the germline ends. The CDR3 covers 15 residues. This CDR3 reads CASSLAQGRHYGYTF. The CDR3 bases are TGTGCCAGCAGTTTAGCCCAGGGGAGGCACTATGGCTACACCTTC.

This clonotype has just a few counts. The V and J genes are TRBV7-2 and TRBJ1-3, with D maybe TRBD1 (5 bases). In germline, CDR1 is SGHTA, CDR2 FQGNSA. This CDR3 is 20 amino acids long. V lost 6 bases, J lost 1 base, and 28 bases lay in between. CDR3 in DNA: TGTGCCAGCAGGCGTGGAATGCTTGCAGGGAGATTTTCATCTGGAAACACCATATATTTT. It encodes CASRRGMLAGRFSSGNTIYF.

In this sample, this clonotype turned up a few times. The V gene is TRBV18, the J gene TRBJ2-1; D is undetermined. This CDR3 contains 13 residues. V lost 1 base and J lost 8, with 9 bases in between. Germline lookup yields CDR1 KGHSH and CDR2 LQKENI. CDR3 bases: TGTGCCAGCTCACCACTCGCTATCTATGAGCAGTTCTTC. It is translated as CASSPLAIYEQFF.

This clonotype appeared many times. One junction end does not reproduce the germline sequence, and a read error may be involved. The genes are TRBV7-2 and TRBJ2-7; possibly TRBD2 for D (5 bases). The CDR3 has 12 amino acids. CDR1 is SGHTA and CDR2 is FQGNSA in the germline V gene. This CDR3 is CASSLSGAPTVF. The CDR3 DNA reads TGTGCCAGCAGCTTAAGCGGCGCTCCCACGGTCTTC.

This clonotype occurred many times. The J gene is TRBJ2-1, the V gene TRBV7-9; 12 bases map to TRBD2. The length of the CDR3 is 15 residues. Germline lookup yields CDR1 SEHNR and CDR2 FQNEAQ (reference sequence). Germline trimming cut 7 bases from V and 5 bases from J; bases unmatched to any gene: 6. CDR3 sequence (DNA): TGTGCCAGCACCCAGACTAGCGGGAGTGACAATGAGCAGTTCTTC. It encodes CASTQTSGSDNEQFF.

The gene calls are TRBV5-1 and TRBJ1-2; weak D call: TRBD1 (5 bases). CDR1 and CDR2 from the germline V gene are SGHRS and YFSETQ. Trimming took off 4 bases at V and 3 bases at J, with 10 bases between the two ends. The CDR3 totals 13 residues. The CDR3 region has the DNA TGCGCCAGCAGCCCGGGGGTAGACTATGGCTACACCTTC. This gives the protein CASSPGVDYGYTF.

V gene TRBV5-6 combines with J gene TRBJ2-1; possible D gene TRBD2, 5 bases. Germline CDR1 is SGHDT and CDR2 is YYEEEE. The CDR3 has 15 amino acids. V lost 4 bases to trimming and J lost 3 bases, with 14 bases between them. The CDR3 spells CASSPSWASYNEQFF. CDR3 nucleotides: TGTGCCAGCAGCCCTAGCTGGGCAAGCTACAATGAGCAGTTCTTC.